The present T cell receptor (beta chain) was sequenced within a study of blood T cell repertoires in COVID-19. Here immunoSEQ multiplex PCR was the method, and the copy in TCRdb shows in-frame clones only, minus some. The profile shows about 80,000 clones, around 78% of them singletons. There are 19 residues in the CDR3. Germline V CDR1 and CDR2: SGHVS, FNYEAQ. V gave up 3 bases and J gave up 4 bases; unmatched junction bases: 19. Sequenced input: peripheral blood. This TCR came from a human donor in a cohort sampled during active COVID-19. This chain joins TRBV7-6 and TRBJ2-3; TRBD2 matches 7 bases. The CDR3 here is CASSFRPAGLMGSSDTQYF. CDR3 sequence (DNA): TGTGCCAGCAGCTTTCGGCCAGCGGGGCTTATGGGCAGTTCAGATACGCAGTATTTT.